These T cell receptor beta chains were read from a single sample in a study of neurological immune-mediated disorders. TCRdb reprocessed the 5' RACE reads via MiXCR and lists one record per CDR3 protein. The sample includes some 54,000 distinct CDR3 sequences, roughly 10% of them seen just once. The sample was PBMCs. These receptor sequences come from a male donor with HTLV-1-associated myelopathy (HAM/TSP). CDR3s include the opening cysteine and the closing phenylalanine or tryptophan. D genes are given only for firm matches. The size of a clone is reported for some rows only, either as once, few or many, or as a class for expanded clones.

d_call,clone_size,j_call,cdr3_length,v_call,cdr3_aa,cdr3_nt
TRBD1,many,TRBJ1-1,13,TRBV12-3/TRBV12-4,CASTRQGNTEAFF,TGTGCCAGCACCCGACAGGGTAACACTGAAGCTTTCTTT
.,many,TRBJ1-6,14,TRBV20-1,CSARKGPTNSPLHF,TGCAGTGCTAGAAAAGGGCCGACCAATTCACCCCTCCACTTT
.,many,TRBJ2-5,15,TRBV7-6,CASSFQPGLQETQYF,TGTGCCAGCAGCTTTCAGCCGGGCCTCCAGGAGACCCAGTACTTC
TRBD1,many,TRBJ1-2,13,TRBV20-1,CSATYRGWYGYTF,TGCAGTGCTACGTACAGGGGGTGGTATGGCTACACCTTC
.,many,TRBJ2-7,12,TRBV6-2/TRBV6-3,CASSYSGGEQYF,TGTGCCAGCAGTTACTCTGGCGGCGAGCAGTACTTC
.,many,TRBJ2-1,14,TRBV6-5,CASSYMAGSNEQFF,TGTGCCAGCAGTTACATGGCAGGGTCCAATGAGCAGTTCTTC
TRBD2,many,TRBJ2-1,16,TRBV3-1,CASSQGRGEHYNEQFF,TGTGCCAGCAGCCAAGGTCGGGGGGAGCATTACAATGAGCAGTTCTTC
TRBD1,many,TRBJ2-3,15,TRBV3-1,CASSFGQGARDTQYF,TGTGCCAGCAGCTTTGGACAGGGGGCCAGGGATACGCAGTATTTT
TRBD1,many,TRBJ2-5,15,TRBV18,CASSPTDRGRETQYF,TGTGCCAGCTCACCTACGGACAGGGGCCGGGAGACCCAGTACTTC
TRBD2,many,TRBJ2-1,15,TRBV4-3,CASSQDRRRGGEQFF,TGCGCCAGCAGCCAAGATCGGCGGCGGGGGGGTGAGCAGTTCTTC
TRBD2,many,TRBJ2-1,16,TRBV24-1,CATNHGGGSSYNEQFF,TGTGCCACCAACCATGGGGGGGGTAGCTCCTACAATGAGCAGTTCTTC
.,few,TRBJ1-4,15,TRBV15,CATSRVQVGNEKLFF,TGTGCCACCAGCAGAGTTCAGGTCGGGAATGAAAAACTGTTTTTT
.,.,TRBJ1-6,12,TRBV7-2,CASSLRNAPLHF,TGTGCCAGCAGCTTAAGGAATGCACCCCTCCACTTT
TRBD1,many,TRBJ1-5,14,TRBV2,CASSEDRGNQPQHF,TGTGCCAGCAGCGAGGACAGGGGCAATCAGCCCCAGCATTTT
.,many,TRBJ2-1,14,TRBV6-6,CASSYSGPRNEQFF,TGTGCCAGCAGTTACTCTGGACCGAGGAATGAGCAGTTCTTC
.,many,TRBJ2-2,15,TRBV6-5,CASSLSRQLTGELFF,TGTGCCAGCAGTCTATCCCGACAGCTAACCGGGGAGCTGTTTTTT